The present entry profiles one T cell receptor (beta chain) with its context. Its antigen is unidentified. With 4 bases clipped from V and 7 bases from J, the junction kept 7 bases outside the gene matches. This CDR3 spans 14 amino acids. Germline lookup yields CDR1 MRHNA and CDR2 SNTAGT. It was RNA transcripts that yielded the amplified TCR beta CDR3 regions. HTBI primers drove first-round RT-PCR of the TCR CDR3. TCRdb redid the calling of the multiplex PCR reads with MiXCR, one entry per CDR3 protein. The data hold about 700,000 distinct CDR3 sequences, with roughly 45% observed a single time. Lactation, pregnancy, other autoimmune disease or uncontrolled infection led to exclusion of patients. For the diagnoses, clinical symptoms, serum thyroxine and TRAb, thyroid ultrasound and orbital computed tomography were used. These data belong to a study of T cells in Graves' hyperthyroidism and ophthalmopathy.

The study's findings and limits: Using 13 V-J features, a model discriminated ophthalmopathy from stable hyperthyroidism. The blood repertoire included most of the expanded thyroid clonotypes above 0.001.

The J gene is TRBJ1-3, the V gene TRBV6-4; 7 bases are shared with TRBD1. The sequenced sample consisted of peripheral blood or thyroid tissue (not recorded which). This TCR was sampled from an adult man with Graves' disease, either hyperthyroidism or ophthalmopathy (not recorded which). CDR3 residues: CASSAPTGRNTIYF. DNA for the CDR3: TGTGCCAGCAGTGCTCCGACAGGGAGGAACACCATATATTTT.